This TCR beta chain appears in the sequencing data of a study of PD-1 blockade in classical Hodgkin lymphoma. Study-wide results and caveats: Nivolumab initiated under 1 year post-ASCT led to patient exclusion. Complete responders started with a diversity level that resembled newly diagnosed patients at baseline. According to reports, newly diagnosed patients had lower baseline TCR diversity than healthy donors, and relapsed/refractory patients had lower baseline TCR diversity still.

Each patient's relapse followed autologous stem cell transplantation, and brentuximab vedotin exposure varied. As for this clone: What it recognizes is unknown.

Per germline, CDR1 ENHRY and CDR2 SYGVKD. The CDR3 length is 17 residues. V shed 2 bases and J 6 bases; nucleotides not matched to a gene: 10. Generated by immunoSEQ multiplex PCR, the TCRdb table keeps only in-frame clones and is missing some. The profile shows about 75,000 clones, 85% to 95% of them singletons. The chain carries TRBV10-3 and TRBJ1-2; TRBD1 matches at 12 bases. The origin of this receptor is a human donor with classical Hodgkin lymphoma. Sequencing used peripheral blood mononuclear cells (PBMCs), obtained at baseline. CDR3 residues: CAISEPPGQGAPDGYTF. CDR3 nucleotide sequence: TGTGCCATCAGTGAGCCCCCGGGACAGGGGGCGCCGGATGGCTACACCTTC.